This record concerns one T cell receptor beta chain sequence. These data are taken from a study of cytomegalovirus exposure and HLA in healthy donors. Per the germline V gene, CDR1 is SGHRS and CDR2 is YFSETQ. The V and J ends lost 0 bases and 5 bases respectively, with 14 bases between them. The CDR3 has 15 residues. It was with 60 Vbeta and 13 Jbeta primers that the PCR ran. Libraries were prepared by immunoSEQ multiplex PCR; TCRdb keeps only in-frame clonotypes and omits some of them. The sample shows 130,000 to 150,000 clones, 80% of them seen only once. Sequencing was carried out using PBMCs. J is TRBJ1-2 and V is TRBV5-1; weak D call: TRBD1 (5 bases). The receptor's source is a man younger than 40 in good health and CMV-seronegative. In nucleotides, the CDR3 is TGCGCCAGCAGCTTGGATGGTCAGGGCGGATATGGCTACACCTTC. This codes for CASSLDGQGGYGYTF.